Each of the 24 T cell receptor beta chains below was sequenced from the same sample in a study of T cell responses to AZD1222 COVID-19 vaccine. The protocol was immunoSEQ multiplex PCR, while the TCRdb copy is restricted to in-frame clones and leaves out a portion. The data show approximately 200,000 clones, about 94% seen once. The material was peripheral blood, obtained on day 0 of AZD1222 vaccination. All receptors derive from an adult in good health.

The V and J genes are TRBV28 and TRBJ2-1; D may be TRBD2 (5 bases). The V end was cut by 5 bases, the J end by 5 bases, with 19 bases between. Per germline, CDR1 MDHEN and CDR2 SYDVKM. The CDR3 runs 16 residues. CDR3 sequence (DNA): TGTGCCAGCAGTAACCGGACCGGGATACGCCACAATGAGCAGTTCTTC. This sequence encodes CASSNRTGIRHNEQFF.

The rearrangement links TRBV9 to TRBJ1-4; weak D call: TRBD1 (5 bases). This CDR3 comprises 14 residues. The germline gives CDR1 SGDLS, CDR2 YYNGEE. V was pared by 3 bases and J by 5 bases, with 11 bases between. CDR3 protein: CASSETALNEKLFF. For the CDR3, the DNA is TGTGCCAGCAGCGAGACAGCTTTAAATGAAAAACTGTTTTTT.

The chain has TRBV6-6 and TRBJ2-2; 8 nucleotides line up with TRBD1. The CDR3 has 17 amino acids. V lost 5 bases and J lost 1; bases outside the gene matches: 9. Germline V lookup: CDR1 MNHNY, CDR2 SVGAGI (reference sequence). CDR3 in DNA: TGTGCCAGCAGTCTCGCCCAGGGGGCCCTGAACACCGGGGAGCTGTTTTTT. Its protein product is CASSLAQGALNTGELFF.

The chain recombines TRBV24-1 with TRBJ2-1, with D possibly being TRBD1 or TRBD2 (5 bases each). V dropped 5 bases and J dropped 5 bases, with 15 bases sitting between them. This CDR3 is 15 amino acids long. CDR1 is KGHDR, CDR2 SFDVKD, per germline. CDR3 protein: CATSGYRDRNNEQFF. The CDR3 region has the DNA TGTGCCACCAGTGGATACCGGGACCGTAACAATGAGCAGTTCTTC.

The genes are TRBV30 and TRBJ1-2, with 8 nucleotides matching TRBD1. Germline V gives CDR1 GTSNPN, CDR2 SVGIG (reference sequence). The trim removed 0 bases at V and 8 bases at J, leaving 17 bases unmatched. This CDR3 has 17 amino acids. Written as DNA, the CDR3 is TGTGCCTGGAGTGTACCGGCAGGGGGCTACCTAGGGGGCGGCTACACCTTC. Translated: CAWSVPAGGYLGGGYTF. Complete variable domain (other parts from reference TRBV30 and TRBJ1-2): SQTIHQWPATLVQPVGSPLSLECTVEGTSNPNLYWYRQAAGRGLQLLFYSVGIGQISSEVPQNLSASRPQDRQFILSSKKLLLSDSGFYLCAWSVPAGGYLGGGYTFGSGTRLTVV.

Only one count was recorded for this clone. The chain is built from TRBV3-1 (or the pseudogene TRBV3-2) and TRBJ1-2; no definite D call. With 3 bases removed from V and 0 bases from J, the gap between germline ends came to 11 bases. The CDR3 length is 15 residues. CDR1 and CDR2 (germline): LGHDT, YNNKEL (reference sequence). The CDR3, as DNA: TGTGCCAGCAGCCACTTGGTAGAAGCTAACTATGGCTACACCTTC. Its translation is CASSHLVEANYGYTF.

This chain links TRBV15 with TRBJ2-7; 13 nucleotides match TRBD2. Germline CDR1 LNHNV, CDR2 YYDKDF (reference sequence). The trim removed 2 bases at V and 0 bases at J, leaving 7 bases unmatched. The CDR3 length is 18 residues. The chain's CDR3 is CATSRPGLAGARSYEQYF. DNA for the CDR3: TGTGCCACCAGCAGACCCGGACTAGCGGGAGCCCGCTCCTACGAGCAGTACTTC.

The chain couples TRBV6-5 to TRBJ1-5; the D gene is possibly TRBD1 (5 bases). This CDR3 contains 16 residues. The V gene's germline CDR1 is MNHEY and CDR2 SVGAGI. Trimming removed 0 bases from V and 0 bases from J, with 9 bases in between. The CDR3 DNA sequence: TGTGCCAGCAGTTACTCTCGGGACTCTAGCAATCAGCCCCAGCATTTT. The encoded protein is CASSYSRDSSNQPQHF.

The gene calls are TRBV27 and TRBJ2-1; maybe TRBD2 (6 bases). The CDR3 runs to 14 residues. The germline gives CDR1 MNHEY, CDR2 SMNVEV (reference sequence). Trimming removed 9 bases from V and 7 bases from J, with 19 bases in between. CDR3 in amino acids: CASRKGLTLNEQFF. The CDR3 nucleotides are TGTGCCAGTAGGAAGGGACTGACGTTAAATGAGCAGTTCTTC.

This rearrangement joins TRBV3-1 (or the pseudogene TRBV3-2) to TRBJ2-1; TRBD2 matches at 14 bases. This CDR3 is built from 15 residues. J was trimmed by 9 bases and V by 5 bases; bases with no gene match: 6. Germline-derived CDR1 and CDR2 are LGHDT and YNNKEL (reference sequence). The CDR3 DNA sequence: TGTGCCAGCAGCTTGGGACTAGCGGGGGACCCTGAGCAGTTCTTC. This sequence encodes CASSLGLAGDPEQFF.

The V gene is TRBV7-2, the J gene TRBJ2-1; D unresolved. From germline, CDR1 is SGHTA and CDR2 FQGNSA. The CDR3 consists of 14 residues. Trimming left V 4 bases short and J 3 bases short, with 10 bases between. The CDR3 here is CASSSQTGYNEQFF. The CDR3 nucleotides are TGTGCCAGCAGCTCCCAGACTGGCTACAATGAGCAGTTCTTC. The full variable domain, its missing parts supplied by reference TRBV7-2 and TRBJ2-1, is GAGVSQSPSNKVTEKGKDVELRCDPISGHTALYWYRQSLGQGLEFLIYFQGNSAPDKSGLPSDRFSAERTGGSVSTLTIQRTQQEDSAVYLCASSSQTGYNEQFFGPGTRLTVL.

V is TRBV5-6 and J is TRBJ1-6; 10 bases match TRBD1. Germline V lookup: CDR1 SGHDT, CDR2 YYEEEE. The CDR3 totals 14 residues. Unmatched junction bases numbered 6, after V lost 7 bases and J lost 8 bases. The CDR3 loop is CASVRQGAYSPLHF. CDR3 sequence (DNA): TGTGCCAGCGTCAGACAGGGGGCCTATTCACCCCTCCACTTT.

The chain recombines TRBV19 with TRBJ2-3; D is possibly TRBD2 (5 bases). Germline V gene lookup returns CDR1 LNHDA and CDR2 SQIVND (reference sequence). The CDR3 consists of 12 residues. The ends were cut back, 8 bases at V and 2 bases at J, with 8 bases in the middle. CDR3 amino acids: CASGESTDTQYF. In DNA form, the CDR3 reads TGTGCCAGTGGGGAGTCCACAGATACGCAGTATTTT.

The chain joins TRBV5-4 to TRBJ2-6, with TRBD2 matching 7 bases. The CDR3 loop spans 17 amino acids. J was trimmed by 0 bases and V by 0 bases; bases with no gene match: 3. Germline-derived CDR1 and CDR2 are SGHNT and YYREEE (reference sequence). The CDR3 bases are TGTGCCAGCAGCTTGGGCGGGAGAGCCTCTGGGGCCAACGTCCTGACTTTC. As protein: CASSLGGRASGANVLTF. Filled out from reference TRBV5-4 and TRBJ2-6, the complete variable domain reads ETGVTQSPTHLIKTRGQQVTLRCSSQSGHNTVSWYQQALGQGPQFIFQYYREEENGRGNFPPRFSGLQFPNYSSELNVNALELDDSALYLCASSLGGRASGANVLTFGAGSRLTVL.

This clone was detected once. The chain recombines TRBV27 with TRBJ2-3; 7 bases map to TRBD2. V gave up 6 bases and J gave up 6 bases; unmatched junction bases: 15. Germline V gene data show CDR1 as MNHEY and CDR2 as SMNVEV (reference sequence). This CDR3 is 16 amino acids long. The CDR3 sequence: CASRSLGREHRDTQYF. CDR3 in DNA: TGTGCCAGCAGGTCACTGGGGCGGGAGCATCGGGATACGCAGTATTTT.

This chain joins TRBV5-1 and TRBJ2-7; the D is unclear. V gave up 0 bases and J gave up 6 bases, with 10 bases separating them. CDR1 and CDR2 from the germline V gene are SGHRS and YFSETQ. This CDR3 has 13 amino acids. CDR3 DNA: TGCGCCAGCAGCTTGGACTCGCGCGCCGAGCAGTACTTC. This translates into CASSLDSRAEQYF.

The chain carries TRBV4-1 and TRBJ1-5; D is uncertain. Germline values: CDR1 MGHRA, CDR2 YSYEKL. The V end was cut by 3 bases, the J end by 0 bases, with 9 bases between. There are 15 residues in the CDR3. CDR3 region: CASSQDSYSNQPQHF. CDR3 DNA sequence: TGCGCCAGCAGCCAGGACTCGTATAGCAATCAGCCCCAGCATTTT.

The chain has TRBV7-9 and TRBJ2-3; 11 nucleotides agree with TRBD2. There are 15 residues in the CDR3. Looked up from germline, CDR1 is SEHNR and CDR2 is FQNEAQ (reference sequence). V shed 5 bases, J shed 6 bases, and the junction held 7 bases outside the gene matches. The CDR3 DNA sequence: TGTGCCAGCAGCGGACTAGCGGGTGACTGGGATACGCAGTATTTT. This codes for CASSGLAGDWDTQYF.

V gene TRBV28 combines with J gene TRBJ1-1; D is uncertain. The CDR3 loop spans 11 amino acids. V was cut by 4 bases and J by 8 bases, with 8 bases left in between. CDR1 is MDHEN and CDR2 is SYDVKM in the germline V gene. This CDR3 reads CASSSVMEAFF. The CDR3 bases are TGTGCCAGCAGTTCCGTGATGGAAGCTTTCTTT.

The chain combines TRBV2 with TRBJ2-2; 15 nucleotides line up with TRBD2. The germline V gene encodes CDR1 SNHLY and CDR2 FYNNEI. V was clipped by 6 bases and J by 6 bases; unmatched bases: 2. The length of the CDR3 is 15 residues. The CDR3 region is CASRGLAGGAGELFF. The CDR3 coding sequence is TGTGCCAGCAGAGGACTAGCGGGAGGGGCCGGGGAGCTGTTTTTT.

The chain links TRBV19 to TRBJ2-6; a possible D gene is TRBD1 (6 bases). This CDR3 has 15 residues. V was shortened by 2 bases and J by 3 bases, with 8 bases between the two germline ends. Germline values: CDR1 LNHDA, CDR2 SQIVND (reference sequence). The CDR3 sequence is CASSIIRGGANVLTF. The CDR3 region has the DNA TGTGCCAGTAGTATAATCAGGGGTGGGGCCAACGTCCTGACTTTC.

V is TRBV7-8 and J is TRBJ2-1; TRBD2 aligns across 9 bases. Germline loops: CDR1 SGHVS, CDR2 FQNEAQ. After removal of 5 bases from V and 0 bases from J, the junction contained 14 bases not matched to a gene. The CDR3 spans 19 residues. The CDR3 nucleotides are TGTGCCAGCAGCCCCCTTTGGGCGGGAGGGCTGCGCTCCTACAATGAGCAGTTCTTC. This sequence encodes CASSPLWAGGLRSYNEQFF. The entire variable domain, with the rest obtained from reference TRBV7-8 and TRBJ2-1, is as follows: GAGVSQSPRYKVAKRGQDVALRCDPISGHVSLFWYQQALGQGPEFLTYFQNEAQLDKSGLPSDRFFAERPEGSVSTLKIQRTQQEDSAVYLCASSPLWAGGLRSYNEQFFGPGTRLTVL.

This clone has more than one count but fewer than ten. V and J are TRBV7-8 and TRBJ2-1; TRBD2 matches 8 bases. The trim removed 5 bases at V and 5 bases at J, leaving 14 bases unmatched. Germline V gene data show CDR1 as SGHVS and CDR2 as FQNEAQ. The CDR3 extends over 17 amino acids. CDR3 sequence reads: CASSLKRTSRFHNEQFF. The CDR3 nucleotides read TGTGCCAGCAGCCTTAAAAGGACTAGCCGGTTTCACAATGAGCAGTTCTTC.

In its sample, this clone was seen once. The rearrangement links TRBV7-8 to TRBJ1-3; D is ambiguous. This CDR3 is built from 14 residues. V was clipped by 5 bases and J by 0 bases, with 8 bases between them. The germline V gene has CDR1 SGHVS and CDR2 FQNEAQ. The CDR3 sequence: CASSPSGSGNTIYF. CDR3 DNA: TGTGCCAGCAGCCCTTCGGGCTCTGGAAACACCATATATTTT.